These 27 T cell receptor beta chains were sequenced from one sample in a study of cytomegalovirus exposure and HLA in healthy donors. Researchers ran the PCR with 60 Vbeta and 13 Jbeta primers. The table came from immunoSEQ multiplex PCR; TCRdb's copy has only in-frame clones and leaves some out. This sample carries about 160,000 clones, around 69% of them seen once, and the ten largest clones take 1.3% to 1.5%. Sequenced: PBMCs. Source of these receptors: a man between 60 and 70 years old in good health and CMV-seronegative.

CDR3 nucleotide sequence: TGTGCCAGCAGTTATTTTAATCAGGGGAAAACTGAAGCTTTCTTT. It specifies CASSYFNQGKTEAFF. V gene TRBV7-2 combines with J gene TRBJ1-1; D is perhaps TRBD1 (6 bases). The germline V gene has CDR1 SGHTA and CDR2 FQGNSA. The CDR3 spans 15 residues. V lost 6 bases and J 5 bases, leaving 19 bases between the germline ends.

This chain joins TRBV9 and TRBJ1-1; D unclear. V dropped 1 base and J dropped 4 bases, with 8 bases sitting between them. Germline V gives CDR1 SGDLS, CDR2 YYNGEE. The CDR3 is 13 residues long. The CDR3 bases are TGTGCCAGCAGCGTAAGACAAACCACTGAAGCTTTCTTT. Translation gives CASSVRQTTEAFF.

This chain uses TRBV29-1 with TRBJ1-6, with D perhaps TRBD1 (6 bases). The CDR3 runs to 13 residues. V dropped 4 bases and J dropped 9 bases, with 13 bases sitting between them. Germline V gene data show CDR1 as SQVTM and CDR2 as ANQGSEA. The CDR3 DNA reads TGCAGCGTTGGACAGGTGGATGGTTCACCCCTCCACTTT. It translates to CSVGQVDGSPLHF. The variable domain in full, completed from reference TRBV29-1 and TRBJ1-6, reads SAVISQKPSRDICQRGTSLTIQCQVDSQVTMMFWYRQQPGQSLTLIATANQGSEATYESGFVIDKFPISRPNLTFSTLTVSNMSPEDSSIYLCSVGQVDGSPLHFGNGTRLTVT.

V gene TRBV28 combines with J gene TRBJ1-5; the D gene is possibly TRBD1 (6 bases). Germline CDR1 is MDHEN and CDR2 is SYDVKM. V dropped 4 bases and J dropped 6 bases, with 13 bases sitting between them. The length of the CDR3 is 14 residues. The CDR3 loop reads CASSSSGAIQPQHF. For the CDR3, the DNA is TGTGCCAGCAGTTCCTCAGGGGCGATTCAGCCCCAGCATTTT.

V gene TRBV14 combines with J gene TRBJ2-6; D is possibly TRBD2 (6 bases). The length of the CDR3 is 16 residues. The germline CDR1 and CDR2 sequences are SGHDN and FVKESK. Trimming took off 5 bases at V and 2 bases at J, with 13 bases between the two ends. The CDR3 region has the DNA TGTGCCAGCAGCGCCCTGGGACTTACTGGGGCCAACGTCCTGACTTTC. Protein: CASSALGLTGANVLTF.

In its sample, this clone was seen once. The genes are TRBV15 and TRBJ1-3; no firm D call. The CDR3 covers 15 residues. V lost 0 bases to trimming and J lost 4 bases, with 10 bases between them. Germline V gene lookup returns CDR1 LNHNV and CDR2 YYDKDF (reference sequence). The CDR3 nucleotides read TGTGCCACCAGCAGAGATCCCGGGTCCGGAAACACCATATATTTT. This codes for CATSRDPGSGNTIYF.

CDR3 in amino acids: CASSLDGTSGYNEQFF. CDR3 sequence (DNA): TGTGCCAGCAGCTTGGATGGGACTAGCGGGTACAATGAGCAGTTCTTC. This chain joins TRBV5-4 and TRBJ2-1; the match to TRBD2 covers 12 bases. With V trimmed by 0 bases and J by 4 bases, 2 bases remained unmatched. The CDR3 length is 16 residues. In germline, CDR1 is SGHNT, CDR2 YYREEE (reference sequence).

The chain recombines TRBV5-5 with TRBJ2-1; TRBD1 aligns across 7 bases. The V gene end was trimmed by 4 bases and the J gene end by 5 bases; junction bases not matched to a gene: 3. Germline-derived CDR1 and CDR2 are SGHKS and YYEKEE (reference sequence). The CDR3 spans 13 residues. CDR3 amino acids: CASSATGDNEQFF. Here the CDR3 DNA reads TGTGCCAGCAGCGCCACAGGGGACAATGAGCAGTTCTTC.

The J gene is TRBJ2-7, the V gene TRBV29-1; no clear D. Germline V gene data show CDR1 as SQVTM and CDR2 as ANQGSEA. V was clipped by 6 bases and J by 3 bases, with 9 bases between them. The CDR3 totals 11 residues. The CDR3 region has the DNA TGCAGCGTGGGCTCGGACTACGAGCAGTACTTC. Its translation: CSVGSDYEQYF.

V is TRBV6-1 and J is TRBJ2-7; weak D call: TRBD1 (6 bases). Deletions cut 2 bases from V and 3 bases from J, with 14 bases between. From germline, CDR1 is MNHNS and CDR2 SASEGT. This CDR3 comprises 15 residues. The CDR3 loop reads CASSERQGSIYEQYF. CDR3 bases: TGTGCCAGCAGTGAAAGGCAGGGGTCTATCTACGAGCAGTACTTC.

This CDR3 is CASSSGLGMSEQYF. CDR3 DNA sequence: TGTGCCAGCAGCTCCGGACTGGGAATGAGCGAGCAGTACTTC. The V gene is TRBV7-2, the J gene TRBJ2-5; possibly TRBD2 for D (5 bases). TRBJ2-7 matches the DNA end more closely, so the J call is doubtful. This CDR3 is built from 14 residues. Germline V gene lookup returns CDR1 SGHTA and CDR2 FQGNSA.

For this clone: The sample holds other DNA sequences that translate to the same CDR3. The chain joins TRBV5-1 to TRBJ2-7; TRBD2 might be the D (5 bases). CDR1 is SGHRS and CDR2 is YFSETQ in the germline V gene. The CDR3 length is 12 residues. Trimming stripped 5 bases from V and 4 bases from J, with 10 bases between. This CDR3 is CASSLGGYEQYF. The CDR3 bases are TGCGCCAGCAGTCTCGGAGGTTACGAGCAGTACTTC.

CDR3 sequence (DNA): TGTGCCAGCGCTGCGGGGACGAAGACCCAGTACTTC. It yields the protein CASAAGTKTQYF. This chain links TRBV6-5 with TRBJ2-5, with D possibly being TRBD2 (6 bases). The CDR3 extends over 12 amino acids. With 8 bases removed from V and 6 bases from J, the gap between germline ends came to 13 bases. The germline CDR1 and CDR2 sequences are MNHEY and SVGAGI.

The rearrangement joins TRBV7-9 to TRBJ2-3; TRBD2 matches 14 bases. The V segment lost 5 bases and the J segment 0 bases; nucleotides outside the gene matches: 7. CDR1 is SEHNR, CDR2 FQNEAQ, per germline (reference sequence). CDR3 length: 18 amino acids. The CDR3 here is CASSQGLAGVGSTDTQYF. The CDR3 nucleotides are TGTGCCAGCAGCCAGGGACTAGCGGGAGTGGGTAGCACAGATACGCAGTATTTT.

The chain couples TRBV7-6 to TRBJ2-7; TRBD2 matches at 11 bases. The V gene end was trimmed by 2 bases and the J gene end by 5 bases; junction bases not matched to a gene: 5. CDR3 size: 15 residues. Germline V lookup: CDR1 SGHVS, CDR2 FNYEAQ. The CDR3 nucleotides read TGTGCCAGCAGCTTAAATAGCGGGAGGGCCGACGAGCAGTACTTC. Translating it yields CASSLNSGRADEQYF.

J is TRBJ2-1 and V is TRBV27, with D perhaps TRBD2 (5 bases). This CDR3 is built from 18 residues. Trimming stripped 2 bases from V and 8 bases from J, with 25 bases between. Germline V gives CDR1 MNHEY, CDR2 SMNVEV (reference sequence). The CDR3 protein is CASSLGSWASSRTYEQFF. The CDR3 bases are TGTGCCAGCAGTTTAGGTTCTTGGGCTAGCTCTAGAACCTATGAGCAGTTCTTC.

This chain links TRBV6-1 with TRBJ2-1, with 7 positions matching TRBD2. Germline CDR1 is MNHNS and CDR2 is SASEGT. Trimming removed 4 bases from V and 0 bases from J; junction bases left unmatched: 9. This CDR3 has 17 residues. CDR3 in amino acids: CASSGNNGGSSYNEQFF. The CDR3 bases are TGTGCCAGCAGTGGGAATAACGGGGGGAGCTCCTACAATGAGCAGTTCTTC.

This sequence joins TRBV7-2 and TRBJ2-5, with D perhaps TRBD1 (7 bases). CDR1 SGHTA and CDR2 FQGNSA come from the germline V gene. Deletions cut 2 bases from V and 5 bases from J, with 12 bases between. This CDR3 comprises 14 residues. The CDR3 region has the DNA TGTGCCAGCAGCTTAAGACAGGGAGGCGAGACCCAGTACTTC. Translated: CASSLRQGGETQYF. Full variable domain (rest looked up from reference TRBV7-2 and TRBJ2-5): GAGVSQSPSNKVTEKGKDVELRCDPISGHTALYWYRQSLGQGLEFLIYFQGNSAPDKSGLPSDRFSAERTGGSVSTLTIQRTQQEDSAVYLCASSLRQGGETQYFGPGTRLLVL.

The chain employs TRBV11-3 and TRBJ2-1; 8 bases are a match to TRBD2. V shed 5 bases, J shed 8 bases, and the junction held 11 bases outside the gene matches. CDR3 length equals 15 residues. Germline V gene lookup returns CDR1 SGHNT and CDR2 YENEEA. The CDR3 DNA reads as TGTGCCAGCAGCCTCGGGAGGGCCGTCCCCCATGAGCAGTTCTTC. It yields the protein CASSLGRAVPHEQFF.

The chain is built from TRBV7-9 and TRBJ2-7; 9 bases map to TRBD1. This CDR3 has 15 amino acids. Germline V gene sequence: CDR1 SEHNR, CDR2 FQNEAQ (reference sequence). Trimming at V came to 4 bases and at J to 9 bases, leaving 13 bases not matched to a gene. CDR3 sequence (DNA): TGTGCCAGCAGCTCGCGACAGGGGGGGCCCCTAGGGCAGTACTTC. It specifies CASSSRQGGPLGQYF.

The chain carries TRBV27 and TRBJ2-1, with 11 bases that match TRBD2. Germline V gene data show CDR1 as MNHEY and CDR2 as SMNVEV (reference sequence). Losses at the gene ends were 4 bases for V and 5 bases for J; bases not matched to a gene: 4. CDR3 length equals 15 residues. The DNA for the CDR3 is TGTGCCAGCAGTTCGGGACTAGCGGAGGACAATGAGCAGTTCTTC. Its translation is CASSSGLAEDNEQFF.

The chain combines TRBV7-6 with TRBJ2-3, with TRBD1 identical over 8 bases. Germline V gives CDR1 SGHVS, CDR2 FNYEAQ. Trimming at V came to 7 bases and at J to 2 bases, leaving 8 bases not matched to a gene. CDR3 length: 15 residues. The CDR3 DNA follows: TGTGCCAGCATCCGCGGGACAGGCCTCACAGATACGCAGTATTTT. The encoded protein is CASIRGTGLTDTQYF.

In its sample, this clone was seen a few times. The J gene is TRBJ2-1, the V gene TRBV7-9; possibly TRBD1 for D (6 bases). CDR1 and CDR2 from the germline V gene are SEHNR and FQNEAQ (reference sequence). V lost 2 bases and J 6 bases, leaving 8 bases between the germline ends. The CDR3 is made up of 13 amino acids. CDR3 bases: TGTGCCAGCAGCTTATGGACAGTCAATGAGCAGTTCTTC. This codes for CASSLWTVNEQFF.

The chain's CDR3 is CASSVGLSDYPFRSTDTQYF. The CDR3 DNA sequence: TGTGCCAGCAGCGTAGGACTTTCGGACTACCCGTTTAGAAGCACAGATACGCAGTATTTT. The rearrangement uses TRBV9 and TRBJ2-3, with D maybe TRBD2 (6 bases). V was cut by 0 bases and J by 0 bases, with 23 bases left in between. Germline V CDR1 and CDR2: SGDLS, YYNGEE. The CDR3 is made up of 20 amino acids.

This chain connects TRBV18 to TRBJ2-7, with D tentatively TRBD2 (6 bases). The V and J ends lost 0 bases and 5 bases respectively, with 17 bases between them. The CDR3 spans 16 residues. The germline V gene has CDR1 KGHSH and CDR2 LQKENI. CDR3 protein: CASSPPGSGLVHEQYF. The CDR3 nucleotides read TGTGCCAGCTCACCACCGGGGAGCGGGCTTGTCCACGAGCAGTACTTC.

The chain employs TRBV5-1 and TRBJ2-3; D is perhaps TRBD2 (6 bases). The V and J ends lost 7 bases and 0 bases respectively, with 6 bases between them. In germline, CDR1 is SGHRS, CDR2 YFSETQ. The CDR3 extends over 12 amino acids. DNA of the CDR3: TGCGCCAGCCGGGGGAGCACAGATACGCAGTATTTT. This sequence encodes CASRGSTDTQYF.

The chain is built from TRBV5-1 and TRBJ2-2; 9 positions match TRBD2. The CDR3 extends over 14 amino acids. The germline V gene has CDR1 SGHRS and CDR2 YFSETQ. The V gene end was trimmed by 6 bases and the J gene end by 1 base; junction bases not matched to a gene: 1. In DNA form, the CDR3 reads TGCGCCAGCAAGACTAGCGGGAACACCGGGGAGCTGTTTTTT. Translating it yields CASKTSGNTGELFF.